Following are 20 T cell receptor beta chains from one sample sequenced in a study of blood T cell repertoires in COVID-19. Generated by immunoSEQ multiplex PCR, the TCRdb table keeps only in-frame clones and is missing some. The data hold approximately 430,000 clones, with 86% observed a single time. The specimen was peripheral blood. The receptors were sampled from a woman aged 30 to 39 with active or convalescent COVID-19.

The chain recombines TRBV6-5 with TRBJ2-2; D is perhaps TRBD1 (6 bases). The germline V gene encodes CDR1 MNHEY and CDR2 SVGAGI. This CDR3 is 15 amino acids long. With 5 bases removed from V and 2 bases from J, the gap between germline ends came to 12 bases. CDR3 bases: TGTGCCAGCAGTCCTAGACAGGCTAACACCGGGGAGCTGTTTTTT. Its translation is CASSPRQANTGELFF.

The chain links TRBV5-1 to TRBJ1-3, with 8 bases identical to TRBD1. Germline V gene lookup returns CDR1 SGHRS and CDR2 YFSETQ. The CDR3 runs 17 residues. V gave up 6 bases and J gave up 2 bases; unmatched junction bases: 13. CDR3 nucleotides: TGCGCCAGCACCCCTGGCCCGACAGGGGCGCCTGGAAACACCATATATTTT. Its translation: CASTPGPTGAPGNTIYF.

V and J are TRBV29-1 and TRBJ2-1; 8 positions match TRBD2. CDR1 and CDR2 (germline): SQVTM, ANQGSEA. V trimming: 7 bases; J trimming: 8 bases; junction bases outside the gene matches: 7. The CDR3 runs 12 residues. The CDR3 coding sequence is TGCAGCGCCAGCGGGAGTGGCTATGAGCAGTTCTTC. This sequence encodes CSASGSGYEQFF.

The J gene is TRBJ2-7, the V gene TRBV14, with D possibly being TRBD1 (7 bases). There are 14 residues in the CDR3. V shed 4 bases and J shed 5 bases, with 15 bases lying between them. Looked up from germline, CDR1 is SGHDN and CDR2 is FVKESK. CDR3 protein: CASSRYRGGDEQYF. The DNA of the CDR3 is TGTGCCAGCAGCCGCTACAGGGGCGGGGACGAGCAGTACTTC.

V gene TRBV12-5 combines with J gene TRBJ1-2; tentatively, D is TRBD1 (6 bases). Trimming removed 7 bases from V and 2 bases from J, with 11 bases in between. Germline V gene lookup returns CDR1 LGHNT and CDR2 FRNRAP. The CDR3 extends over 13 amino acids. The CDR3 region has the DNA TGTGCTAGTGCTACAGGGAACAACTATGGCTACACCTTC. Amino acids: CASATGNNYGYTF.

The chain combines TRBV19 with TRBJ1-2, with 7 bases fitting TRBD1. The germline gives CDR1 LNHDA, CDR2 SQIVND (reference sequence). Trimming at V came to 9 bases and at J to 3 bases, leaving 10 bases not matched to a gene. This CDR3 is built from 14 residues. The CDR3 sequence is CASRTARGDYGYTF. CDR3 DNA sequence: TGTGCCAGCAGGACAGCCAGGGGGGACTATGGCTACACCTTC.

The chain carries TRBV11-2 and TRBJ1-6; a weak D match, TRBD1 (6 bases). CDR3 size: 14 residues. Trimming stripped 1 base from V and 13 bases from J, with 14 bases between. The germline V gene has CDR1 SGHAT and CDR2 FQNNGV. Written as DNA, the CDR3 is TGTGCCAGCAGCTTAGGAGGGGGGGCGGGCCCCCTCCACTTT. This sequence encodes CASSLGGGAGPLHF.

The gene calls are TRBV10-1 and TRBJ1-2; D remains ambiguous. Germline values: CDR1 WNHNN, CDR2 SYGVQD (reference sequence). V lost 2 bases and J 5 bases, leaving 9 bases between the germline ends. CDR3 length equals 13 residues. The CDR3 DNA is TGCGCCAGCAGTGAGGGCAGCGGGTATGGCTACACCTTC. Its protein is CASSEGSGYGYTF.

This clone occurred once. The chain carries TRBV10-2 and TRBJ1-1; D is perhaps TRBD1 (6 bases). Germline CDR1 and CDR2: WSHSY and SAAADI. Trimming removed 6 bases at V and 2 bases at J, with 19 bases between. CDR3 length: 16 residues. CDR3 region: CASSARPPGQNTEAFF. The CDR3 nucleotides read TGCGCCAGCAGCGCGCGCCCTCCGGGACAAAACACTGAAGCTTTCTTT.

The CDR3 DNA sequence: TGTGCCAGCAGCTTAGCGCGGTCTAGCGTCCATGAGCAGTTCTTC. Its protein is CASSLARSSVHEQFF. The J gene is TRBJ2-1, the V gene TRBV7-2, with a tentative D call TRBD2 (6 bases). V was shortened by 0 bases and J by 8 bases, with 14 bases between the two germline ends. CDR1 and CDR2 (germline): SGHTA, FQGNSA. The CDR3 has 15 residues.

V usage is TRBV6-5 and J usage is TRBJ2-7, with TRBD1 matching 10 bases. The germline CDR1 and CDR2 sequences are MNHEY and SVGAGI. The CDR3 is 12 residues long. Trimming at V came to 9 bases and at J to 3 bases, leaving 2 bases not matched to a gene. CDR3: CASWDRGYEQYF. The CDR3 DNA reads as TGTGCCAGTTGGGACAGGGGCTACGAGCAGTACTTC.

This sequence joins TRBV5-6 and TRBJ1-2; TRBD1 matches at 9 bases. The germline V gene has CDR1 SGHDT and CDR2 YYEEEE. V gave up 2 bases and J gave up 6 bases; unmatched junction bases: 8. The CDR3 runs 15 residues. CDR3 DNA sequence: TGTGCCAGCAGCTTTCGGGACAGGGATAATAATGGCTACACCTTC. The encoded protein is CASSFRDRDNNGYTF.

V and J are TRBV5-5 and TRBJ1-1; no firm D call. The CDR3 is made up of 15 amino acids. The germline V gene encodes CDR1 SGHKS and CDR2 YYEKEE (reference sequence). V lost 0 bases and J lost 0, with 9 bases in between. The CDR3 is CASSLGHLMNTEAFF. CDR3 DNA: TGTGCCAGCAGCTTGGGACATCTCATGAACACTGAAGCTTTCTTT.

This clone occurred a few times. V usage is TRBV5-1 and J usage is TRBJ2-5; 7 nucleotides align to TRBD2. The CDR3 consists of 15 residues. Per the germline V gene, CDR1 is SGHRS and CDR2 is YFSETQ. Unmatched junction bases numbered 7, after V lost 5 bases and J lost 0 bases. CDR3 loop: CASSPTSGDQETQYF. CDR3 in DNA: TGCGCCAGCAGTCCCACCAGCGGGGACCAAGAGACCCAGTACTTC.

The chain has TRBV29-1 and TRBJ2-7, with 10 bases identical to TRBD1. The CDR3 totals 16 residues. The trim removed 0 bases at V and 9 bases at J, leaving 14 bases unmatched. Germline V gives CDR1 SQVTM, CDR2 ANQGSEA. DNA for the CDR3: TGCAGCGTTGAAGATAAGTGGAGGACAGGGGGTTCGGGGCAGTACTTC. Protein product: CSVEDKWRTGGSGQYF.

The chain is built from TRBV2 and TRBJ2-2, with 7 bases lining up with TRBD1. CDR1 SNHLY and CDR2 FYNNEI come from the germline V gene. This CDR3 contains 16 residues. Unmatched junction bases numbered 8, after V lost 7 bases and J lost 0 bases. The CDR3, as DNA: TGTGCCAGCACCTGGGACAGACTTACGAACACCGGGGAGCTGTTTTTT. Protein: CASTWDRLTNTGELFF.

The V and J genes are TRBV2 and TRBJ1-2; D is perhaps TRBD1 (5 bases). CDR3 size: 15 residues. Trimming cost V 7 bases and J 4 bases, with 19 bases left between them. Germline V gene data show CDR1 as SNHLY and CDR2 as FYNNEI. The CDR3 reads CASKIEVGQGYGYTF. The CDR3 region has the DNA TGTGCCAGCAAAATAGAAGTCGGACAAGGCTATGGCTACACCTTC.

This chain links TRBV9 with TRBJ1-3; TRBD1 aligns across 11 bases. Germline CDR1 reads SGDLS; CDR2 reads YYNGEE. The length of the CDR3 is 17 residues. V trimming: 3 bases; J trimming: 4 bases; junction bases outside the gene matches: 9. The DNA for the CDR3 is TGTGCCAGCAGCGAGGGACAGGGGGTCCTCGAGGGAAACACCATATATTTT. This gives the protein CASSEGQGVLEGNTIYF.

V is TRBV5-1 and J is TRBJ2-1, with 7 bases lining up with TRBD1. Germline CDR1 is SGHRS and CDR2 is YFSETQ. V lost 5 bases to trimming and J lost 3 bases; unmatched junction nucleotides: 14. CDR3 length equals 17 residues. The CDR3 DNA is TGCGCCAGCAGTTTCCCACCGGGACAGACGAACTACAATGAGCAGTTCTTC. This gives the protein CASSFPPGQTNYNEQFF.

This clone appeared a single time. The V call is TRBV30, the J call TRBJ2-7; TRBD1 matches 9 bases. The CDR3 is 14 residues long. V lost 4 bases, J lost 1 base, and 5 bases stayed unmatched. CDR1 and CDR2 (germline): GTSNPN, SVGIG (reference sequence). The CDR3 DNA follows: TGTGCCTGGACCACCGGGACAGGGTCCTACGAGCAGTACTTC. Its translation: CAWTTGTGSYEQYF.